This T cell receptor (beta chain) was captured by sequencing in a study of T-cell memory formation after mild COVID-19. Background on the study: Largely, the TCR clusters proved donor specific. Study results and limitations: CD4+ contracting clones were mainly CM and EM; CD8+ ones, EMRA. While clones contracting from day 15 to 85 were balanced between CD4 and CD8, later expanders leaned CD4+.

Concerning this clonotype: Its antigen is undetermined.

The CDR3 length is 13 residues. Trimming at V came to 5 bases and at J to 1 base, leaving 0 bases not matched to a gene. The germline CDR1 and CDR2 sequences are SGHTA and FQGTGA. TCRdb passed the 5' RACE reads through MiXCR, listing each CDR3 protein once. The sample holds roughly 410,000 distinct CDR3 sequences, approximately 25% seen once. The chain recombines TRBV7-3 with TRBJ2-5, with TRBD2 matching over 8 bases. Sample: PBMCs or a T cell subset sorted from them (not recorded which). This receptor was taken from an adult woman who had mild COVID-19 (a few samples of this study predate the infection). Cell type and time point are not known. CDR3 loop: CASSGLAQETQYF. In DNA form, the CDR3 reads TGTGCCAGCAGCGGACTAGCCCAAGAGACCCAGTACTTC.